The 2 T cell receptor beta chains listed next were all sequenced from one sample in a study of OX40 agonist ivuxolimab in advanced cancers. Profiling relied on immunoSEQ multiplex PCR, and the TCRdb table lists in-frame clones only, not all of them. The sample has 70,000 or so clones, 88% seen once. The specimen was CD4+ or CD8+ T cells sorted from blood, collected in a trial of the OX40 agonist ivuxolimab. The receptor set was obtained from an adult with an advanced solid tumor such as melanoma, head and neck, liver or kidney cancer.

The table lists this clone with a few counts. The chain employs TRBV18 and TRBJ1-5; D remains unclear. The CDR3 has 13 amino acids. CDR1 is KGHSH and CDR2 is LQKENI in the germline V gene. Trimming shortened V by 3 bases and J by 1 base, and 4 bases separated the two germline ends. The DNA for the CDR3 is TGTGCCAGCTCACCGGACAGCAATCAGCCCCAGCATTTT. It is translated as CASSPDSNQPQHF.

J is TRBJ1-5 and V is TRBV2, with no clear D. In germline, CDR1 is SNHLY, CDR2 FYNNEI. The CDR3 runs 17 residues. Deletions cut 6 bases from V and 1 base from J, with 19 bases between. The CDR3 nucleotides are TGTGCCAGCAGGGGGTCCCGGGCAGGCTGGAGCAATCAGCCCCAGCATTTT. Its translation: CASRGSRAGWSNQPQHF.